This T cell receptor beta chain was identified during a study of PD-1 blockade in classical Hodgkin lymphoma. Stated time point: newly diagnosed, previously untreated cHL patient sample. CDR3 length equals 15 residues. Per the germline V gene, CDR1 is LNHNV and CDR2 is YYDKDF (reference sequence). The V and J ends lost 1 base and 2 bases, in that order; junction bases with no gene match: 4. To note about this clone: What it binds is unknown.

Notes on the study in general: At baseline, newly diagnosed patients reportedly showed less TCR diversity than healthy donors. Causes of the repertoire differences remain undefined, possibly disease activity or prior therapy.

Sequencing used immunoSEQ multiplex PCR; TCRdb keeps in-frame clones, though not all of them. The sample has some 70,000 clones; over 90% are singletons. This clonotype was obtained from a human donor with classical Hodgkin lymphoma. J is TRBJ2-5 and V is TRBV15; TRBD1 agrees at 7 bases. Sequencing was done on a sample of peripheral blood mononuclear cells (PBMCs). Here the CDR3 DNA reads TGTGCCACCAGCAGAGCAAGCAGGGGGCAAGAGACCCAGTACTTC. It encodes CATSRASRGQETQYF.